The present T cell receptor (beta chain) was sequenced within a study of blood T cell repertoires in COVID-19. Study-level background: Donors in the United States, Italy and Spain gave samples during acute or convalescent COVID-19.

Authors' analysis steps: Amplification of reference gene primers was used by the study to estimate nucleated cell counts. Libraries were prepared by immunoSEQ multiplex PCR; TCRdb keeps only in-frame clonotypes and omits some of them. For V, J and clone size, that table is used; D and trimming come from the DNA. The sample lists about 110,000 clones, roughly 85% occurring once. The V gene lost 3 bases and the J gene lost 5 bases, with 13 bases spanning the gap. The CDR3 runs 15 residues. Germline values: CDR1 LNHDA, CDR2 SQIVND (reference sequence). A few counts support this clone. The receptor's source is a human donor in a cohort sampled during active COVID-19. V gene TRBV19 combines with J gene TRBJ2-2; D is unclear. The sequenced sample was peripheral blood. The CDR3 region has the DNA TGTGCCAGTAGTATCAAGCGTGGTGGTACCGGGGAGCTGTTTTTT. It translates to CASSIKRGGTGELFF. The whole variable domain, remainder taken from reference TRBV19 and TRBJ2-2, is DGGITQSPKYLFRKEGQNVTLSCEQNLNHDAMYWYRQDPGQGLRLIYYSQIVNDFQKGDIAEGYSVSREKKESFPLTVTSAQKNPTAFYLCASSIKRGGTGELFFGEGSRLTVL.